This T cell receptor beta chain was sequenced during a study of long-term antiretroviral therapy in people with HIV. General study points: Transplant-donor-level diversity was not reached after ART, though diversity increased. Blood sampling spanned 2004 to 2017, possibly under older ART regimens.

Per donor, at least one pre-ART and at least two post-ART PBMC samples were obtained. About this clone itself: Its antigen is currently unknown.

Researchers report immunoSEQ v3.0 was run at survey level. Assay used: immunoSEQ multiplex PCR; TCRdb lists only in-frame clones, some missing. The sample carries around 9,000 clones, about 77% recorded once. The CDR3 sequence is 14 residues long. Trimming took 2 bases from V and 1 from J, leaving 9 bases between them. The germline CDR1 and CDR2 sequences are MNHEY and SVGAGI. Material: unsorted PBMCs, obtained 0.4 years before starting antiretroviral therapy. This clonotype was obtained from a young man with HIV. The chain has TRBV6-5 and TRBJ2-7; the D gene is possibly TRBD1 (7 bases). The CDR3 loop reads CASSYAGGSYEQYF. DNA for the CDR3: TGTGCCAGCAGTTACGCAGGGGGGTCCTACGAGCAGTACTTC.